The 24 T cell receptor beta chains listed next were all sequenced from one sample in a study of lymphopenia after photon versus proton radiotherapy. TCRdb's table, derived via immunoSEQ multiplex PCR, lists solely in-frame clones and lacks some. Altogether approximately 62,000 clones are present, around 85% being singletons, with the ten largest covering approximately 2%. Sequencing was performed on peripheral blood, taken from a patient treated with proton-based radiotherapy. These receptors were obtained from a man aged 60 to 75 with pancreatic cancer.

This clone was seen only a few times. The chain joins TRBV5-4 to TRBJ1-3, with D possibly TRBD1 on 5 matching bases. Trimming took off 4 bases at V and 3 bases at J, with 11 bases between the two ends. CDR1 and CDR2 (germline): SGHNT, YYREEE (reference sequence). This CDR3 has 14 residues. The DNA for the CDR3 is TGTGCCAGCAGCCCAGACGGGGGTGGAAACACCATATATTTT. Amino acid sequence: CASSPDGGGNTIYF.

The chain has TRBV7-3 and TRBJ1-5, with 8 bases matching TRBD1. With V trimmed by 6 bases and J by 6 bases, 7 bases remained unmatched. Germline values: CDR1 SGHTA, CDR2 FQGTGA. The CDR3 consists of 14 residues. CDR3 nucleotides: TGTGCCAGCAGAGGCAGGGGGCAGGGTCAGCCCCAGCATTTT. Amino acids: CASRGRGQGQPQHF.

The chain recombines TRBV6-5 with TRBJ1-2; D is possibly TRBD1 (5 bases). Germline assignment: CDR1 MNHEY and CDR2 SVGAGI. This CDR3 has 14 amino acids. The V and J ends lost 2 bases and 3 bases respectively, with 10 bases between them. CDR3 nucleotide sequence: TGTGCCAGCAGTTACACGGGCAGGGACTATGGCTACACCTTC. Translation gives CASSYTGRDYGYTF.

This clone was observed once. The gene calls are TRBV2 and TRBJ1-5; a possible D gene is TRBD1 (5 bases). In germline, CDR1 is SNHLY, CDR2 FYNNEI. The CDR3 has 13 residues. The V end was cut by 5 bases, the J end by 2 bases, with 7 bases between. The CDR3 DNA is TGTGCCAGCAGTCGGGACCGCAATCAGCCCCAGCATTTT. Its protein product is CASSRDRNQPQHF.

By sample share, this clone is medium-sized (0.01 to 0.1%). The chain combines TRBV4-1 with TRBJ2-7, with 7 bases aligning to TRBD1. Trimming cost V 1 base and J 0 bases; bases outside gene matches: 0. CDR1 and CDR2 (germline): MGHRA, YSYEKL. The CDR3 is 14 residues long. CDR3 protein: CASSQGDSSYEQYF. CDR3 DNA sequence: TGCGCCAGCAGCCAAGGGGACAGCTCCTACGAGCAGTACTTC.

The rearrangement joins TRBV11-2 to TRBJ2-2, with TRBD1 matching 12 bases. The CDR3 length is 17 residues. Germline trimming cut 6 bases from V and 4 bases from J; bases unmatched to any gene: 9. Germline loops: CDR1 SGHAT, CDR2 FQNNGV. CDR3 amino acids: CASRSGTGGRGTGELFF. DNA of the CDR3: TGTGCCAGCAGATCCGGGACAGGGGGCCGAGGCACCGGGGAGCTGTTTTTT.

The V gene is TRBV13, the J gene TRBJ1-2, with D tentatively TRBD1 (5 bases). V lost 1 base to trimming and J lost 6 bases, with 12 bases between them. CDR3 length: 14 residues. Germline V CDR1 and CDR2: PRHDT, FYEKMQ (reference sequence). The CDR3 loop reads CASSLAPGGNGYTF. The CDR3 DNA reads TGTGCCAGCAGCTTAGCGCCGGGGGGGAATGGCTACACCTTC.

This chain joins TRBV9 and TRBJ1-6; 8 nucleotides align to TRBD1. Germline CDR1 reads SGDLS; CDR2 reads YYNGEE. This CDR3 is 15 amino acids long. V was pared by 1 base and J by 9 bases, with 6 bases of the junction left unmatched. For the CDR3, the DNA is TGTGCCAGCAGCGTACAGGGGGCGGCGGGTTCACCCCTCCACTTT. The encoded protein is CASSVQGAAGSPLHF. The whole variable domain, remainder taken from reference TRBV9 and TRBJ1-6, is DSGVTQTPKHLITATGQRVTLRCSPRSGDLSVYWYQQSLDQGLQFLIQYYNGEERAKGNILERFSAQQFPDLHSELNLSSLELGDSALYFCASSVQGAAGSPLHFGNGTRLTVT.

CDR3 loop: CASRLGQGAGYTF. Here the CDR3 DNA reads TGTGCCAGCAGATTGGGACAGGGGGCTGGCTACACCTTC. The chain uses TRBV6-1 and TRBJ1-2, with 12 bases lining up with TRBD1. Germline assignment: CDR1 MNHNS and CDR2 SASEGT. CDR3 size: 13 residues. V lost 6 bases, J lost 7 bases, and 3 bases stayed unmatched.

The rearrangement joins TRBV11-1 to TRBJ2-7; D is unclear. CDR3 length equals 13 residues. CDR1 is SGHAT, CDR2 FQDESV, per germline (reference sequence). The V end was cut by 1 base, the J end by 0 bases, with 4 bases between. The CDR3 bases are TGTGCCAGCAGCTTAGGGATCTCCTACGAGCAGTACTTC. The encoded protein is CASSLGISYEQYF.

CDR3 DNA: TGCGCCAGCAGCTTATTACCCGGACAGGATTATGGCTACACCTTC. Translation gives CASSLLPGQDYGYTF. V gene TRBV5-1 combines with J gene TRBJ1-2; 7 nucleotides agree with TRBD1. V was pared by 2 bases and J by 5 bases, with 9 bases of the junction left unmatched. The CDR3 is 15 amino acids. Germline V gives CDR1 SGHRS, CDR2 YFSETQ.

The chain is built from TRBV2 and TRBJ2-1; D perhaps matches TRBD2 (6 bases). The V gene's germline CDR1 is SNHLY and CDR2 FYNNEI. This CDR3 is built from 17 residues. The V gene lost 3 bases and the J gene lost 8 bases, with 23 bases spanning the gap. The CDR3: CASSEPGPGVSGYEQFF. The CDR3 bases are TGTGCCAGCAGTGAGCCGGGACCGGGAGTAAGTGGCTATGAGCAGTTCTTC.

This chain links TRBV4-2 with TRBJ2-1; 12 positions agree with TRBD2. Germline trimming cut 3 bases from V and 2 bases from J; bases unmatched to any gene: 17. Germline CDR1 reads LGHNA; CDR2 reads YNFKEQ. This CDR3 region has 21 residues. This CDR3 is CASSHLHRRGASGRAYNEQFF. CDR3 bases: TGTGCCAGCAGCCACCTCCACCGAAGGGGAGCTAGCGGGAGGGCCTACAATGAGCAGTTCTTC.

The chain couples TRBV5-1 to TRBJ2-2, with D tentatively TRBD1 (5 bases). The CDR3 covers 14 residues. Trimming removed 2 bases at V and 4 bases at J, with 9 bases between. In germline, CDR1 is SGHRS, CDR2 YFSETQ. The DNA of the CDR3 is TGCGCCAGCAGCTTCAGGGTTGGCACCGGGGAGCTGTTTTTT. This gives the protein CASSFRVGTGELFF.

The chain uses TRBV30 and TRBJ1-6, with D possibly TRBD1 on 5 matching bases. CDR3 size: 15 residues. Germline CDR1 reads GTSNPN; CDR2 reads SVGIG (reference sequence). V lost 3 bases and J 7 bases, leaving 16 bases between the germline ends. The CDR3 coding sequence is TGTGCCTGGAGCGGCCCATGGAGGGGAAATTCACCCCTCCACTTT. Translating gives CAWSGPWRGNSPLHF.

This rearrangement joins TRBV28 to TRBJ1-2; 7 nucleotides line up with TRBD1. V lost 6 bases to trimming and J lost 6 bases; unmatched junction nucleotides: 7. The CDR3 spans 13 residues. Germline-derived CDR1 and CDR2 are MDHEN and SYDVKM. The CDR3 coding sequence is TGTGCCAGCAGCCGGGACAGTTCAGATGGCTACACCTTC. This sequence encodes CASSRDSSDGYTF.

CDR3 sequence: CASSLLVNNEQFF. The CDR3 nucleotides read TGTGCCAGCAGCTTACTGGTGAACAATGAGCAGTTCTTC. The chain has TRBV7-2 and TRBJ2-1; no clear D. The CDR3 consists of 13 residues. CDR1 SGHTA and CDR2 FQGNSA come from the germline V gene. Trimming removed 2 bases from V and 5 bases from J, with 7 bases in between. The whole variable domain, remainder taken from reference TRBV7-2 and TRBJ2-1, is GAGVSQSPSNKVTEKGKDVELRCDPISGHTALYWYRQSLGQGLEFLIYFQGNSAPDKSGLPSDRFSAERTGGSVSTLTIQRTQQEDSAVYLCASSLLVNNEQFFGPGTRLTVL.

This clone was detected a few times. The chain is built from TRBV2 and TRBJ1-1; the match to TRBD1 covers 7 bases. The CDR3 is 13 amino acids. V trimming: 10 bases; J trimming: 3 bases; junction bases outside the gene matches: 8. The germline gives CDR1 SNHLY, CDR2 FYNNEI. The CDR3: CATNYDRDTEAFF. As DNA, the CDR3 is TGTGCCACCAATTATGACAGGGACACTGAAGCTTTCTTT.

This sequence joins TRBV7-2 and TRBJ2-5, with D maybe TRBD1 (6 bases). The CDR3 consists of 16 residues. The V gene lost 5 bases and the J gene lost 1 base, with 17 bases spanning the gap. Germline V gene lookup returns CDR1 SGHTA and CDR2 FQGNSA. CDR3: CASSPGQRESQETQYF. CDR3 sequence (DNA): TGTGCCAGCAGCCCAGGACAGCGCGAATCCCAAGAGACCCAGTACTTC. The whole variable domain, filled in from reference TRBV7-2 and TRBJ2-5, reads GAGVSQSPSNKVTEKGKDVELRCDPISGHTALYWYRQSLGQGLEFLIYFQGNSAPDKSGLPSDRFSAERTGGSVSTLTIQRTQQEDSAVYLCASSPGQRESQETQYFGPGTRLLVL.

This chain uses TRBV11-2 with TRBJ2-3; D perhaps matches TRBD2 (6 bases). With 1 base removed from V and 6 bases from J, the gap between germline ends came to 11 bases. From germline, CDR1 is SGHAT and CDR2 FQNNGV. This CDR3 region has 14 residues. The CDR3 DNA reads as TGTGCCAGCAGCTTAGGGGTGACTAGGGATACGCAGTATTTT. This codes for CASSLGVTRDTQYF.

V and J are TRBV28 and TRBJ2-5, with a possible D match to TRBD1 (5 bases). This CDR3 spans 13 amino acids. Germline V gene sequence: CDR1 MDHEN, CDR2 SYDVKM. V was shortened by 3 bases and J by 4 bases, with 9 bases between the two germline ends. CDR3 in amino acids: CASSLIGVETQYF. CDR3 nucleotide sequence: TGTGCCAGCAGTTTGATAGGGGTAGAGACCCAGTACTTC. The entire variable domain, with the rest obtained from reference TRBV28 and TRBJ2-5, is as follows: DVKVTQSSRYLVKRTGEKVFLECVQDMDHENMFWYRQDPGLGLRLIYFSYDVKMKEKGDIPEGYSVSREKKERFSLILESASTNQTSMYLCASSLIGVETQYFGPGTRLLVL.

The genes are TRBV30 and TRBJ1-2, with TRBD1 matching over 9 bases. J lost 2 bases, V lost 2 bases, and 12 bases had no gene match. This CDR3 is built from 17 residues. The V gene's germline CDR1 is GTSNPN and CDR2 SVGIG (reference sequence). This chain's CDR3 is CAWSPLPGTGKNYGYTF. The DNA for the CDR3 is TGTGCCTGGAGTCCCCTTCCCGGGACAGGGAAAAACTATGGCTACACCTTC.

The J gene is TRBJ1-4, the V gene TRBV4-2; D may be TRBD1 (5 bases). The CDR3 is 15 residues long. Germline-derived CDR1 and CDR2 are LGHNA and YNFKEQ. V lost 1 base, J lost 3 bases, and 9 bases lay in between. The CDR3 spells CASSQVDRSNEKLFF. DNA of the CDR3: TGTGCCAGCAGCCAAGTCGACAGATCTAATGAAAAACTGTTTTTT.

This chain links TRBV7-2 with TRBJ1-2; D not certain. The CDR3 loop spans 12 amino acids. From germline, CDR1 is SGHTA and CDR2 FQGNSA. Trimming stripped 5 bases from V and 8 bases from J, with 12 bases between. The CDR3 coding sequence is TGTGCCAGCAGCCTACAAAGTCGAGGCTACACCTTC. It specifies CASSLQSRGYTF.